This T cell receptor (beta chain) was retrieved from a study of blood T cell repertoires in COVID-19. Looking at the study overall: PBMCs, B-cell-depleted T cells, or T cells provided the cDNA or gDNA that made up the material.

Germline CDR1 reads LNHDA; CDR2 reads SQIVND (reference sequence). This CDR3 has 15 amino acids. V was pared by 4 bases and J by 7 bases, with 8 bases of the junction left unmatched. Assay used: immunoSEQ multiplex PCR; TCRdb lists only in-frame clones, some missing. The sample contains 150,000 to 200,000 clones, around 80% of which appear only once. The source is a woman in her seventies with COVID-19, enrolled during active disease. The sample comprised peripheral blood. This chain links TRBV19 with TRBJ2-2, with 8 positions matching TRBD1. Written as DNA, the CDR3 is TGTGCCAGTAGTAACAGAGGACAGGGAGGCGGGGAGCTGTTTTTT. Translated, it gives CASSNRGQGGGELFF.